This passage covers 14 T cell receptor beta chains from one sample sequenced in a study of T cells after somatic rescue of genetic block. Method: immunoSEQ multiplex PCR; TCRdb's copy keeps in-frame clones and lacks some. The sample comprises tens of thousands of clones, roughly 88% of which are singletons, and about 3% rests with the top ten. The specimen was peripheral blood mononuclear cells (PBMCs). These receptors all stem from a man younger than 45.

The chain links TRBV7-2 to TRBJ2-5; TRBD2 matches at 10 bases. V gave up 3 bases and J gave up 2 bases; unmatched junction bases: 3. Germline V CDR1 and CDR2: SGHTA, FQGNSA. The CDR3 runs 15 residues. CDR3 loop: CASSFTSGVQETQYF. For the CDR3, the DNA is TGTGCCAGCAGCTTTACTAGCGGGGTACAAGAGACCCAGTACTTC.

The gene calls are TRBV7-2 and TRBJ2-5; D is possibly TRBD1 or TRBD2 (5 bases each). This CDR3 region has 15 residues. CDR1 is SGHTA, CDR2 FQGNSA, per germline. V lost 1 base and J 2 bases, leaving 11 bases between the germline ends. CDR3 region: CASSLELGAQETQYF. The CDR3 coding sequence is TGTGCCAGCAGCTTAGAACTCGGGGCACAAGAGACCCAGTACTTC.

The chain recombines TRBV9 with TRBJ1-2; no definite D call. This CDR3 is built from 16 residues. V was trimmed by 3 bases and J by 0 bases, leaving 15 bases between them. CDR1 and CDR2 (germline): SGDLS, YYNGEE. CDR3 in amino acids: CASSEQPSLPNYGYTF. The CDR3 coding sequence is TGTGCCAGCAGCGAACAGCCCTCACTCCCTAACTATGGCTACACCTTC.

The rearrangement links TRBV6-6 to TRBJ2-7; D is tentatively TRBD1 or TRBD2 (5 bases each). The CDR3 runs to 14 residues. The germline V and J ends were trimmed by 8 bases and 2 bases, with 16 bases remaining between them. Germline assignment: CDR1 MNHNY and CDR2 SVGAGI (reference sequence). The CDR3 loop is CASEGRGPPYEQYF. The CDR3, as DNA: TGTGCCAGCGAGGGGAGAGGGCCTCCCTACGAGCAGTACTTC.

This clone occurred once. CDR3 nucleotide sequence: TGCAGCGTTGGGGACAGCACAGATACGCAGTATTTT. It translates to CSVGDSTDTQYF. This sequence joins TRBV29-1 and TRBJ2-3; D is tentatively TRBD1 or TRBD2 (5 bases each). Germline V CDR1 and CDR2: SQVTM, ANQGSEA. CDR3 length: 12 amino acids. V was cut by 4 bases and J by 0 bases, with 5 bases left in between.

This clone was recorded only once. The CDR3 sequence: CSASTGTPNFF. The DNA for the CDR3 is TGCAGTGCTTCCACCGGGACACCGAACTTCTTT. The rearrangement uses TRBV20-1 and TRBJ1-1; a weak D match, TRBD1 (6 bases). This CDR3 is built from 11 residues. V dropped 5 bases and J dropped 14 bases, with 18 bases sitting between them. The germline V gene has CDR1 DFQATT and CDR2 SNEGSKA (reference sequence).

The chain is built from TRBV4-1 and TRBJ2-1; 8 nucleotides agree with TRBD2. With V trimmed by 4 bases and J by 9 bases, 14 bases remained unmatched. This CDR3 is built from 16 residues. Germline V gives CDR1 MGHRA, CDR2 YSYEKL. CDR3: CASSPRRGGILGEQFF. DNA for the CDR3: TGCGCCAGCAGCCCACGCCGCGGGGGGATTTTGGGTGAGCAGTTCTTC.

V is TRBV4-3 and J is TRBJ2-7; 7 positions agree with TRBD2. Looked up from germline, CDR1 is LGHNA and CDR2 is YSLEER. V lost 4 bases, J lost 0 bases, and 9 bases stayed unmatched. The CDR3 sequence is 16 residues long. The CDR3: CASSPADSGLSYEQYF. In nucleotides, the CDR3 is TGCGCCAGCAGCCCGGCGGATAGCGGGCTCTCCTACGAGCAGTACTTC.

CDR3 nucleotide sequence: TGTGCCAGCAGCGCAAACCCCCTTTCGGGGGGGGCCTACGAGCAGTACTTC. Its protein is CASSANPLSGGAYEQYF. This chain uses TRBV9 with TRBJ2-7; TRBD2 agrees at 8 bases. The germline V gene has CDR1 SGDLS and CDR2 YYNGEE. This CDR3 contains 17 residues. V was clipped by 3 bases and J by 2 bases; unmatched bases: 13.

The V and J genes are TRBV7-2 and TRBJ2-7; either TRBD1 or TRBD2 may supply D (8 bases each). Per the germline V gene, CDR1 is SGHTA and CDR2 is FQGNSA. Trimming removed 2 bases from V and 2 bases from J, with 19 bases in between. The CDR3 has 17 amino acids. The CDR3 here is CASSLLGGRTGPYEQYF. CDR3 DNA: TGTGCCAGCAGCTTACTTGGCGGGAGGACAGGGCCCTACGAGCAGTACTTC.

The chain carries TRBV27 and TRBJ1-5, with a tentative D call TRBD1 (6 bases). In germline, CDR1 is MNHEY, CDR2 SMNVEV (reference sequence). Trimming took off 3 bases at V and 4 bases at J, with 13 bases between the two ends. The CDR3 length is 15 residues. The CDR3 region is CASSLGGAHNQPQHF. DNA for the CDR3: TGTGCCAGCAGTTTGGGGGGGGCGCATAATCAGCCCCAGCATTTT.

The chain uses TRBV5-1 and TRBJ2-5; D may be TRBD1 (6 bases). Germline-derived CDR1 and CDR2 are SGHRS and YFSETQ. The CDR3 extends over 14 amino acids. V lost 5 bases to trimming and J lost 2 bases, with 13 bases between them. The CDR3 DNA reads as TGCGCCAGCAGTTCTCTAGACAGGCAAGAGACCCAGTACTTC. Translating gives CASSSLDRQETQYF. Complete variable domain (other parts from reference TRBV5-1 and TRBJ2-5): KAGVTQTPRYLIKTRGQQVTLSCSPISGHRSVSWYQQTPGQGLQFLFEYFSETQRNKGNFPGRFSGRQFSNSRSEMNVSTLELGDSALYLCASSSLDRQETQYFGPGTRLLVL.

V usage is TRBV6-4 and J usage is TRBJ2-3, with D perhaps TRBD1 or TRBD2 (5 bases each). The ends were cut back, 2 bases at V and 6 bases at J, with 12 bases in the middle. The CDR3 totals 14 residues. Germline-derived CDR1 and CDR2 are MRHNA and SNTAGT. The CDR3 loop reads CASSDHLGVDTQYF. The CDR3 DNA follows: TGTGCCAGCAGTGACCACTTGGGGGTTGATACGCAGTATTTT.

The genes are TRBV28 and TRBJ2-5, with a possible D match to TRBD2 (6 bases). Per the germline V gene, CDR1 is MDHEN and CDR2 is SYDVKM. V shed 3 bases and J shed 7 bases, with 24 bases lying between them. The CDR3 has 17 residues. The CDR3 loop is CASSFRTLRTGRGTQYF. CDR3 coding DNA: TGTGCCAGCAGTTTCAGAACCCTACGGACCGGGCGGGGGACCCAGTACTTC.